The present T cell receptor beta chain was sequenced within a study of T cell repertoires in cytomegalovirus infection. General study findings and limits: There were carriers of CMV plus the relevant HLA, and cumulative public TCR beta family frequency identified them. Ex vivo responses were dominated by HLA-C-restricted CMV-specific TCR beta clonotypes.

This clonotype has only a few counts. Antigen specificity is unknown. TCRdb recomputed calls from the reads with MiXCR, one row per CDR3 protein. The sample has 150,000 to 200,000 distinct CDR3 sequences; about 15% are singletons. The CDR3 is 18 amino acids. V lost 3 bases to trimming and J lost 2 bases, with 20 bases between them. This sequence originates from a human donor in good health (CMV status not recorded). Some clones in this sample may be carry-over from other donors' samples. The sequencing input was CD8+ T cells from PBMCs. The chain uses TRBV12-3 or TRBV12-4 and TRBJ2-1, with D unresolved. The CDR3 nucleotides read TGTGCCAGCAGTTTTTCTCAGCGCGTACAATATCCCTACAATGAGCAGTTCTTC. Translated: CASSFSQRVQYPYNEQFF.